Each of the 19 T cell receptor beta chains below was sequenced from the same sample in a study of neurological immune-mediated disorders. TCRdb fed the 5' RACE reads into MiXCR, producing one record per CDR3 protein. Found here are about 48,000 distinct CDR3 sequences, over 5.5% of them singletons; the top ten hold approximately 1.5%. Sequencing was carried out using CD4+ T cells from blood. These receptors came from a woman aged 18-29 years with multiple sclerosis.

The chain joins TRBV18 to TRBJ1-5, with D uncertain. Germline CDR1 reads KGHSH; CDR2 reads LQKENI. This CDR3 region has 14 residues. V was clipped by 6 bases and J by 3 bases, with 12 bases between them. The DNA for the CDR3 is TGTGCCAGCTCCCCCGAACGGGACAATCAGCCCCAGCATTTT. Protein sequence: CASSPERDNQPQHF.

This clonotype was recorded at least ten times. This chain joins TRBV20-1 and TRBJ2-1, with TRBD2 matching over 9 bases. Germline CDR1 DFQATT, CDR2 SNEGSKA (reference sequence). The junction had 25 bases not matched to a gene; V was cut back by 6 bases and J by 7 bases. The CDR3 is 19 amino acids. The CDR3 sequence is CSAPWVAGGPSLFGNEQFF. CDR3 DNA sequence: TGCAGTGCCCCCTGGGTTGCGGGAGGGCCCTCTTTATTTGGGAATGAGCAGTTCTTC.

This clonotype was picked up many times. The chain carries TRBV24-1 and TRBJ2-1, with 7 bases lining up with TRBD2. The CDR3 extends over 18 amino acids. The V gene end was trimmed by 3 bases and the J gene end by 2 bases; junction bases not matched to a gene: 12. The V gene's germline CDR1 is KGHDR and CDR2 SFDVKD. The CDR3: CATSDTRVRGFAYNEQFF. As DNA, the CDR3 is TGTGCCACCAGTGATACCCGAGTGCGGGGGTTCGCCTACAATGAGCAGTTCTTC.

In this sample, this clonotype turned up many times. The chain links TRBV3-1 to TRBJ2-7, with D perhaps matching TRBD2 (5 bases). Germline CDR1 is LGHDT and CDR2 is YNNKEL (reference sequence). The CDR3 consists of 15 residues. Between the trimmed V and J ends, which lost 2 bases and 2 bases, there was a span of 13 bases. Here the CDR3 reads CASSQMVTGTYEQYV. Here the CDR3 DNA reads TGTGCCAGCAGCCAAATGGTCACGGGAACCTACGAGCAGTACGTC.

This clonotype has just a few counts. CDR3 coding DNA: TGTGCCAGCGGTGGGGGTAATCAGCCCCAGCATTTT. It is translated as CASGGGNQPQHF. The chain recombines TRBV12-3 or TRBV12-4 with TRBJ1-5; maybe TRBD1 (5 bases). V lost 8 bases, J lost 4 bases, and 9 bases lay in between. This CDR3 region has 12 residues.

CDR3 protein: CASSGLAGLYNEQFF. DNA for the CDR3: TGTGCCAGCAGCGGTCTAGCGGGGCTTTACAATGAGCAGTTCTTC. The gene calls are TRBV7-9 and TRBJ2-1; 9 bases align to TRBD2. From germline, CDR1 is SEHNR and CDR2 FQNEAQ (reference sequence). V gave up 5 bases and J gave up 4 bases; unmatched junction bases: 6. This CDR3 is built from 15 residues.

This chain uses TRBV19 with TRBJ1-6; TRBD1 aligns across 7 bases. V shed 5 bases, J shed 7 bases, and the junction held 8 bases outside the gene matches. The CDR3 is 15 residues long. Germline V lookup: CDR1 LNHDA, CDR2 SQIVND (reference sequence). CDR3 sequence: CASSLRQGWNSPLHF. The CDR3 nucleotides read TGTGCCAGTAGTCTACGACAGGGTTGGAATTCACCCCTCCACTTT.

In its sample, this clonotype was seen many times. CDR3 loop: CASSSEVAGLQSTDTQYF. DNA for the CDR3: TGTGCCAGCAGCTCCGAGGTAGCGGGTCTACAAAGCACAGATACGCAGTATTTT. The chain joins TRBV5-6 to TRBJ2-3, with 7 positions matching TRBD2. The CDR3 is made up of 18 amino acids. Looked up from germline, CDR1 is SGHDT and CDR2 is YYEEEE. V was pared by 3 bases and J by 0 bases, with 13 bases of the junction left unmatched.

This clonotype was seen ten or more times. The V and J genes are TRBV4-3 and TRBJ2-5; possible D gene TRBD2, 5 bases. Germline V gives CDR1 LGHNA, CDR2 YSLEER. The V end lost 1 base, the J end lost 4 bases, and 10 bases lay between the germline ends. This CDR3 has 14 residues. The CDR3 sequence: CASSQGLLGETQYF. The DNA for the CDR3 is TGCGCCAGCAGCCAAGGACTATTAGGAGAGACCCAGTACTTC.

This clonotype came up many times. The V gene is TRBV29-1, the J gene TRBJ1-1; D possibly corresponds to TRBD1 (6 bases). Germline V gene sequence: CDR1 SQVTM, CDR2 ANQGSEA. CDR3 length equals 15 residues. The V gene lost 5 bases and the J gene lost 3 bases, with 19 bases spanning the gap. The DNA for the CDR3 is TGCAGCGTTTTGTTTATAGGGGGGCTTGACACTGAAGCTTTCTTT. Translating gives CSVLFIGGLDTEAFF.

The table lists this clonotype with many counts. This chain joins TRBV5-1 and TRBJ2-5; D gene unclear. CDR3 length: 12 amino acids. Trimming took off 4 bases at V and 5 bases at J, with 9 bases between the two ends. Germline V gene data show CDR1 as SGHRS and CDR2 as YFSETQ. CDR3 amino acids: CASSHSWETQYF. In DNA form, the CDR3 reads TGCGCCAGCAGCCATTCATGGGAGACCCAGTACTTC.

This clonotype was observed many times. CDR3 protein: CASSPQLGASDTEAFF. The CDR3 region has the DNA TGTGCCAGCTCACCCCAATTAGGGGCATCGGACACTGAAGCTTTCTTT. This chain uses TRBV18 with TRBJ1-1; TRBD1 might be the D (5 bases). The germline V gene encodes CDR1 KGHSH and CDR2 LQKENI. The V gene lost 3 bases and the J gene lost 3 bases, with 17 bases spanning the gap. The CDR3 is 16 residues long.

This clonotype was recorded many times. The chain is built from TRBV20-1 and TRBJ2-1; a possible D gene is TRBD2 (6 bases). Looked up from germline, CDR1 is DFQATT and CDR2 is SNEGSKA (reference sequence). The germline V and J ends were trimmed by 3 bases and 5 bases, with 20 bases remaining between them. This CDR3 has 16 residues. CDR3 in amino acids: CSASSLPTSSDNEQFF. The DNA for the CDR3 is TGCAGTGCTAGTTCTCTGCCGACTAGTTCCGACAATGAGCAGTTCTTC.

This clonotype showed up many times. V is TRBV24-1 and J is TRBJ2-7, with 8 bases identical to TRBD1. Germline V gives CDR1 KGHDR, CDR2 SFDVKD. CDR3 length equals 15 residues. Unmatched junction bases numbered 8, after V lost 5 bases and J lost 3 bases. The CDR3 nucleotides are TGTGCCACCAGTGGTGGACAGGGAGCTGTCTACGAGCAGTACTTC. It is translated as CATSGGQGAVYEQYF.

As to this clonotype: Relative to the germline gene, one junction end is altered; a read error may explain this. CDR3 protein: CASSPGPASEQHF. The CDR3, as DNA: TGTGCCAGCTCTCCGGGTCCCGCGTCCGAGCAGCACTTC. The gene calls are TRBV18 and TRBJ2-7; D gene ambiguous. Germline V lookup: CDR1 KGHSH, CDR2 LQKENI. The CDR3 is 13 amino acids.

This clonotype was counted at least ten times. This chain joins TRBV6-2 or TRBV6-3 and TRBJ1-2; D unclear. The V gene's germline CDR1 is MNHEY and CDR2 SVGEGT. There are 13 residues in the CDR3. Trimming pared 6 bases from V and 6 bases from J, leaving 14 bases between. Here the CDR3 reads CASRYPYNHGYTF. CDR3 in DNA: TGTGCCAGCAGATATCCATACAACCATGGCTACACCTTC.

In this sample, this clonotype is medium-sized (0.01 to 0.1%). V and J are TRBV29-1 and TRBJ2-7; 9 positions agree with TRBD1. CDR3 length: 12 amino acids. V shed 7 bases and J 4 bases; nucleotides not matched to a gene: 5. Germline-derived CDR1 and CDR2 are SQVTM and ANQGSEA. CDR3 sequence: CSAGTGIYEQYF. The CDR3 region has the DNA TGCAGCGCTGGGACAGGGATATACGAGCAGTACTTC.

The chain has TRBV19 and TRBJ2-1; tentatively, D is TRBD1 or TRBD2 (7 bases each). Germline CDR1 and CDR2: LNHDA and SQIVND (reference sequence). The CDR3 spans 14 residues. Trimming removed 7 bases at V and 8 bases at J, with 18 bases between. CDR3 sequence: CASTPRGRDDEQFF. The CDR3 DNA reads TGTGCCAGTACCCCCAGGGGGAGGGACGATGAGCAGTTCTTC.

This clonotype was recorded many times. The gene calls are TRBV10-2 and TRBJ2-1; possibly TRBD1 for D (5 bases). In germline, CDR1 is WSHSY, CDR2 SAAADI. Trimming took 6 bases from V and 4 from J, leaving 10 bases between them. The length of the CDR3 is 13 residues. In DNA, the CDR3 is TGCGCCAGCAGAGGGGTACCTTACAATGAGCAGTTCTTC. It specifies CASRGVPYNEQFF.